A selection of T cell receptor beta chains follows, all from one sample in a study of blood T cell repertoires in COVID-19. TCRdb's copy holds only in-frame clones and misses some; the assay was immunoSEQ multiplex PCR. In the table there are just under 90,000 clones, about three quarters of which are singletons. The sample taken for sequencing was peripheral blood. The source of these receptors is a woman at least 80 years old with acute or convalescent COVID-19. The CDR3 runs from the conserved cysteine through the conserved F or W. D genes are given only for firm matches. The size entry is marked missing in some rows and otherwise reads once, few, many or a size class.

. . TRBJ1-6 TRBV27 TGTGCCAGCAGTTACCAGGAAGGGGGTTATAATTCACCCCTCCACTTT CASSYQEGGYNSPLHF
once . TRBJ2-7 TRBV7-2 TGTGCCAGCAGCCGCATTCAGGGCTACGAGCAGTACTTC CASSRIQGYEQYF
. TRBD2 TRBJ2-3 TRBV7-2 TGTGCCAGCAGCTTAGTGGGGACTAGCGTGGCAGATACGCAGTATTTT CASSLVGTSVADTQYF
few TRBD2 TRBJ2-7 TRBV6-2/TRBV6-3 TGTGCCAGCAGATACACGGGGGGGAGCTCCTACGAGCAGTACTTC CASRYTGGSSYEQYF
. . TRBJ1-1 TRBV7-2 TGTGCCAGCAGCTCGGGACTAGGGAACACTGAAGCTTTCTTT CASSSGLGNTEAFF
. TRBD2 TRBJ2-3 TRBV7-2 TGTGCCAGCAGCCCAAAGAGGGCGGGGGGCCTTAGAGGGACGCAGTATTTT CASSPKRAGGLRGTQYF
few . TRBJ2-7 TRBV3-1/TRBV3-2 TGTGCCAGCAGCCAAGAAAATGGCAGGTACGAGCAGTACTTC CASSQENGRYEQYF
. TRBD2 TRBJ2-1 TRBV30 TGTGCCTGGAGCCCCAGGGCGGGGGGGAATCATGAGCAGTTCTTC CAWSPRAGGNHEQFF
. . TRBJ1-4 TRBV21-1 TGTGCCAGCAGCATTGTCCCCAACCTCGGTGAAAAACTGTTTTTT CASSIVPNLGEKLFF
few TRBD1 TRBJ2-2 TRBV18 TGTGCCAGCTCGGAATACCCGGGACAGGGGGCCACCGGGGAGCTGTTTTTT CASSEYPGQGATGELFF
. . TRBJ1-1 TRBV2 TGTGCCAGCAGTTTTGCAGTCGCTGAAGCTTTCTTT CASSFAVAEAFF
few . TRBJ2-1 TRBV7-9 TGTGCCAGCAGTAACTGGGCGGGCAATGAGCAGTTCTTC CASSNWAGNEQFF
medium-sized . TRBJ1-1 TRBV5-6 TGTGCCAGCAGCCAAATTACCGGGACAAAAGCTTTCTTT CASSQITGTKAFF
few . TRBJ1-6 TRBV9 TGTGCCAGCAGCGTGAGGGGGGCGGGGGACTCACCCCTCCACTTT CASSVRGAGDSPLHF
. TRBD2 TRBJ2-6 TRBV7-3 TGTGCCAGCAGCTCCCCTGGCGGGGGGGCTTTAGGGGCCAACGTCCTGACTTTC CASSSPGGGALGANVLTF
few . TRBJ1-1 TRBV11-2 TGTGCCAGCAGCTCAAACATGAACACTGAAGCTTTCTTT CASSSNMNTEAFF
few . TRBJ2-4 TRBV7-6 TGTGCCAGCAGCTTACAATTTGGACAAGGAAACATTCAGTACTTC CASSLQFGQGNIQYF
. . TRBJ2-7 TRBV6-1 TGTGCCAGCAGTGAACTGGTTAGCTCCTACGAGCAGTACTTC CASSELVSSYEQYF
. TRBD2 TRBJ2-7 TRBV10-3 TGTGCCATCAGTGAGCGCGGCGGGGGGGCGAACGAGCAGTACTTC CAISERGGGANEQYF
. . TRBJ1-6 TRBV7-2 TGTGCCAGCAGGCTAAGTGGTAATAATTCACCCCTCCACTTT CASRLSGNNSPLHF
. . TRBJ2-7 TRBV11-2 TGTGCCAGCAGCTTAGGTTGGGACACTTCCTACGAGCAGTACTTC CASSLGWDTSYEQYF
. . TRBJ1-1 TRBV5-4 TGTGCCAGCAGACTTCCAACGGGGGGGACTGAAGCTTTCTTT CASRLPTGGTEAFF
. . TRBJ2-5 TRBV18 TGTGCCAGCTCACCAACGAGACAGGCCATTCAAGAGACCCAGTACTTC CASSPTRQAIQETQYF
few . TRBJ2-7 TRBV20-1 TGCAGTGCTAGTCCCAGTACAGCTAACGAGCAGTACTTC CSASPSTANEQYF
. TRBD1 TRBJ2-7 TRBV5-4 TGTGCCAGCAGCAAGGGACAGGGGGAAGGGTACGAGCAGTACTTC CASSKGQGEGYEQYF
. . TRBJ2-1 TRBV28 TGTGCCAGCAGTTCTCAGGGGGGATCGAGTGAGCAGTTCTTC CASSSQGGSSEQFF
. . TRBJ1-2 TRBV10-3 TGTGCCATCAGTGATTGGCAGAACTATGGCTACACCTTC CAISDWQNYGYTF
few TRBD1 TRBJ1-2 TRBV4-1 TGCGCCAGCAGCCAAGGGGGACAGGAGATCTATGGCTACACCTTC CASSQGGQEIYGYTF
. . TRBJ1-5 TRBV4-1 TGCGCCAGCAGCCAAGTTCGGGAGGGGGTTAGGAATCAGCCCCAGCATTTT CASSQVREGVRNQPQHF
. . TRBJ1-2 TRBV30 TGTGCCTGGAGTGTTACAGGATCCAACTATGGCTACACCTTC CAWSVTGSNYGYTF
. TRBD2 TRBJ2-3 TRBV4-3 TGCGCCAGCAGCCAAGGTACCAAGCGGGGGGGCAGCACAGATACGCAGTATTTT CASSQGTKRGGSTDTQYF
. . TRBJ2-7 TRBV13 TGTGCCAGCAGCGCCGCTAGGGGCTACGAGCAGTACTTC CASSAARGYEQYF
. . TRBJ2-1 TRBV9 TGTGCCAGCAGCGCTGGACAGCCTGAGCAGTTCTTC CASSAGQPEQFF
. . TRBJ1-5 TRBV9 TGTGCCAGCAGCGCCAAGGGGTCCCCTTGGAACCAGCCCCAGCATTTT CASSAKGSPWNQPQHF
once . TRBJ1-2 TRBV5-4 TGTGCCAGCAGCCCCAGTCGCTGGGGAGACTATGGCTACACCTTC CASSPSRWGDYGYTF
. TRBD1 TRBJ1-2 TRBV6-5 TGTGCCACCACTCCGGGACAGGAGACTTCTGGCTACACCTTC CATTPGQETSGYTF
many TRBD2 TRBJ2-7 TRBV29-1 TGCAGCGTTGGAAATCCGCCGGGACTAGCGGGGGGGTCTGCATACGAGCAGTACTTC CSVGNPPGLAGGSAYEQYF
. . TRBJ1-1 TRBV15 TGTGCCACCAGCAAAGACAGTCTCATGAACACTGAAGCTTTCTTT CATSKDSLMNTEAFF
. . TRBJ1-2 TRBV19 TGTGCCAGTAGTATAGGCGGGGGGCGGCCCTTC CASSIGGGRPF
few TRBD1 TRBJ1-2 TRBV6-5 TGTGCCAGCAGCCACAGGGGGCTGGATGGCTACACCTTC CASSHRGLDGYTF
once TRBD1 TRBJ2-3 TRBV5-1 TGCGCCAGCAGCTCCGGGACAGGGAGCACAGATACGCAGTATTTT CASSSGTGSTDTQYF
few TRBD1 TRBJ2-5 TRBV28 TGTGCCAGCAGTTTACCGCCAGGGACAGGGGGCAAGACCCAGTACTTC CASSLPPGTGGKTQYF
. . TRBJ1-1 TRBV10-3 TGTGCCATCAGTGCTCAGGTTATGAACACTGAAGCTTTCTTT CAISAQVMNTEAFF
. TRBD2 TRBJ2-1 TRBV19 TGTGCCAGTAGTATTAGCGGGGCGGTCTACAATGAGCAGTTCTTC CASSISGAVYNEQFF
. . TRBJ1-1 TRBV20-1 TGCAGTGCAACCGGGAACACTGAAGCTTTCTTT CSATGNTEAFF
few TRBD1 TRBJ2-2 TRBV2 TGTGCCAGCAGTCCTGACAGGGCCGGGCCCGGGGAGCTGTTTTTT CASSPDRAGPGELFF
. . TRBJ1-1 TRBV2 TGTGCCGTAGACAAGAACACTGAAGCTTTCTTT CAVDKNTEAFF
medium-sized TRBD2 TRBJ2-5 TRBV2 TGTGCCACCCGGGGGACTAGCGGGGCCGGGGAGACCCAGTACTTC CATRGTSGAGETQYF
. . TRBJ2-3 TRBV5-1 TGCGCCAGCAGCGTGGGACAAACAGATACGCAGTATTTT CASSVGQTDTQYF
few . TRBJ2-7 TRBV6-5 TGTGCCAGCAGCTCCCCCGGCAGGGGGGCCTACGAGCAGTACTTC CASSSPGRGAYEQYF
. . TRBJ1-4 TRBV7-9 TGTGCCAGCAGCCTGGCAGGGGCGGGTGAAAAACTGTTTTTT CASSLAGAGEKLFF
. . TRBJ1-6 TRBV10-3 TGTGCCATCAGAGAAGGAAACAGGCCCCTCCACTTT CAIREGNRPLHF
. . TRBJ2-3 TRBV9 TGTGCCAGCAGCCGGGGCGTAGCGGCGCTCACAGATACGCAGTATTTT CASSRGVAALTDTQYF
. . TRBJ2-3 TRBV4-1 TGCGCCAGCAGACAAGGGGGGGGCCTCATCATCACAGATACGCAGTATTTT CASRQGGGLIITDTQYF
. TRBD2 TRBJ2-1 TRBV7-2 TGTGCCAGCAGCTTCGGGGGGGCGGGCAATGAGCAGTTCTTC CASSFGGAGNEQFF
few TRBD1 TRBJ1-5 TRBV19 TGTGCCAGTAGTACCACAGGGGATCAGCCCCAGCATTTT CASSTTGDQPQHF
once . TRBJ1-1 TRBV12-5 TGTGCTAGTGTTTCATCTAGCCTCCGGGGTCTGGCAGCTTTCTTT CASVSSSLRGLAAFF
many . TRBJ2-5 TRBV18 TGTGCCAGCTCACCACCGGCGGGGCCTAGAGAGACCCAGTACTTC CASSPPAGPRETQYF
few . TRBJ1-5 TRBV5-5 TGTGCCAGCAGCTTTGGCAGCAATCAGCCCCAGCATTTT CASSFGSNQPQHF
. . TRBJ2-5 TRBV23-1 TGCGCCAGCAGTCAATCTCAGGGGTTGGGAGAGACCCAGTACTTC CASSQSQGLGETQYF